Below, 24 T cell receptor beta chains from the same sample are listed, as sequenced in a study of Ad26.COV2.S vaccination and SARS-CoV-2 variants. Repertoires were generated with immunoSEQ multiplex PCR, while TCRdb's copy carries only in-frame clones and drops some. The sample consists of approximately 450,000 clones, more than 80% of them appearing once. Treatment given: around 19 received Ad26.COV2.S at low or high dose, single or two shots; 5 received placebo; per-sample allocation not given. Day 63 following the first vaccine or placebo injection was when the samples were taken. The sequences come from peripheral blood, collected in a trial of Ad26.COV2.S vaccine versus placebo. These TCRs come from a person between 18 and 65 years old who received the Ad26.COV2.S COVID-19 vaccine or a placebo.

The genes are TRBV21-1 and TRBJ2-5. TRBV21-1 is recorded as a pseudogene. The CDR3 runs 13 residues. CDR3 protein: CASRVGNEETQYF. The CDR3 DNA reads TGTGCCAGCAGGGTAGGCAACGAAGAGACCCAGTACTTC.

The chain recombines TRBV19 with TRBJ2-7; 7 nucleotides agree with TRBD1. The CDR3 has 14 residues. Losses at the gene ends were 7 bases for V and 0 bases for J; bases not matched to a gene: 6. CDR1 LNHDA and CDR2 SQIVND come from the germline V gene (reference sequence). The CDR3 nucleotides read TGTGCCAGTAATCCGACAGGGAGCTCCTACGAGCAGTACTTC. As protein: CASNPTGSSYEQYF.

The gene calls are TRBV18 and TRBJ1-5; perhaps TRBD1 as D (5 bases). Trimming took off 4 bases at V and 6 bases at J, with 10 bases between the two ends. The germline V gene encodes CDR1 KGHSH and CDR2 LQKENI. The CDR3 consists of 13 residues. DNA for the CDR3: TGTGCCAGCTCACAGGACAACTTTCAGCCCCAGCATTTT. Translation: CASSQDNFQPQHF.

CDR3 region: CASSHSSGPRNEQFF. DNA of the CDR3: TGTGCCAGCAGCCACAGCAGCGGGCCCCGTAATGAGCAGTTCTTC. This rearrangement joins TRBV7-9 to TRBJ2-1, with D possibly TRBD2 on 6 matching bases. CDR3 length: 15 residues. CDR1 and CDR2 (germline): SEHNR, FQNEAQ (reference sequence). Trimming pared 5 bases from V and 7 bases from J, leaving 18 bases between.

This clone appeared a few times. J is TRBJ1-5 and V is TRBV19; the match to TRBD1 covers 8 bases. The CDR3 extends over 13 amino acids. V dropped 6 bases and J dropped 3; count of bases not matched to a gene: 1. Germline values: CDR1 LNHDA, CDR2 SQIVND (reference sequence). The CDR3 protein is CASRDRDNQPQHF. The DNA of the CDR3 is TGTGCCAGTAGGGACAGGGACAATCAGCCCCAGCATTTT.

J is TRBJ2-3 and V is TRBV5-1; the D is unclear. Looked up from germline, CDR1 is SGHRS and CDR2 is YFSETQ. The CDR3 consists of 12 residues. Deletions cut 3 bases from V and 6 bases from J, with 8 bases between. Written as DNA, the CDR3 is TGCGCCAGCAGCTCAGGACCGGATACGCAGTATTTT. As protein: CASSSGPDTQYF.

The J gene is TRBJ1-1, the V gene TRBV5-6; D possibly corresponds to TRBD1 (6 bases). The germline gives CDR1 SGHDT, CDR2 YYEEEE. V was shortened by 1 base and J by 5 bases, with 12 bases between the two germline ends. The CDR3 is 14 residues long. CDR3 nucleotides: TGTGCCAGCAGCTTGAGGGGGGCCGTAACTGAAGCTTTCTTT. Amino acids: CASSLRGAVTEAFF.

This clone appeared once. The chain has TRBV11-2 and TRBJ1-4; no definite D call. Trimming shortened V by 3 bases and J by 0 bases, and 2 bases separated the two germline ends. Germline CDR1 reads SGHAT; CDR2 reads FQNNGV. CDR3 length: 13 amino acids. As DNA, the CDR3 is TGTGCCAGCAGCTTTTCAACTAATGAAAAACTGTTTTTT. Translated: CASSFSTNEKLFF. Using reference TRBV11-2 and TRBJ1-4 for the parts outside the CDR3, the full variable domain is EAGVAQSPRYKIIEKRQSVAFWCNPISGHATLYWYQQILGQGPKLLIQFQNNGVVDDSQLPKDRFSAERLKGVDSTLKIQPAKLEDSAVYLCASSFSTNEKLFFGSGTQLSVL.

The J gene is TRBJ2-7, the V gene TRBV5-5; 10 positions agree with TRBD2. The germline V gene encodes CDR1 SGHKS and CDR2 YYEKEE (reference sequence). Unmatched junction bases numbered 13, after V lost 0 bases and J lost 7 bases. This CDR3 has 17 residues. The CDR3 sequence is CASSLGRTSGAVGEQYF. CDR3 bases: TGTGCCAGCAGCTTGGGGAGGACTAGCGGTGCGGTGGGGGAGCAGTACTTC.

The rearrangement joins TRBV3-1 (or the pseudogene TRBV3-2) to TRBJ2-2, with 9 nucleotides matching TRBD2. The CDR3 totals 17 residues. The J segment lost 5 bases and the V segment lost 3 bases, leaving 10 bases of the junction unmatched. CDR1 and CDR2 (germline): LGHDT, YNNKEL (reference sequence). The DNA for the CDR3 is TGTGCCAGCAGCCATCCCATAGCGGGAGAAGGGACCGGGGAGCTGTTTTTT. It is translated as CASSHPIAGEGTGELFF.

With respect to this clone: This specimen includes other DNA sequences encoding the same CDR3. V gene TRBV6-6 combines with J gene TRBJ2-5; D unresolved. This CDR3 region has 12 residues. Trimming left V 0 bases short and J 5 bases short, with 4 bases between. Germline V gene sequence: CDR1 MNHNY, CDR2 SVGAGI (reference sequence). CDR3 bases: TGTGCCAGCAGTTACTCTGGGGAGACCCAGTACTTC. Translated: CASSYSGETQYF.

The CDR3 DNA sequence: TGTGCCATCAGTGAGGGAGAAAATCAGCCCCAGCATTTT. Protein sequence: CAISEGENQPQHF. The rearrangement joins TRBV10-3 to TRBJ1-5; D ambiguous. This CDR3 region has 13 residues. V lost 2 bases and J 4 bases, leaving 6 bases between the germline ends. Germline lookup yields CDR1 ENHRY and CDR2 SYGVKD.

The rearrangement uses TRBV28 and TRBJ1-6; TRBD1 matches at 8 bases. CDR3 size: 14 residues. Trimming took 7 bases from V and 10 from J; bases not matched to a gene: 9. Germline lookup yields CDR1 MDHEN and CDR2 SYDVKM. This CDR3 is CASTGGQGGSPLHF. The CDR3 DNA reads as TGTGCCAGCACCGGAGGACAGGGTGGGTCACCCCTCCACTTT.

V gene TRBV12-3 or TRBV12-4 combines with J gene TRBJ1-2, with TRBD1 identical over 8 bases. V shed 5 bases and J 5 bases; nucleotides not matched to a gene: 4. This CDR3 comprises 13 residues. CDR3 loop: CASSPGGGYGYTF. The DNA of the CDR3 is TGTGCCAGCAGTCCAGGGGGCGGTTATGGCTACACCTTC.

The chain carries TRBV18 and TRBJ2-3, with 7 bases fitting TRBD2. The junction had 4 bases not matched to a gene; V was cut back by 1 base and J by 3 bases. The CDR3 totals 15 residues. The germline V gene has CDR1 KGHSH and CDR2 LQKENI. CDR3: CASSPRGRGTDTQYF. Here the CDR3 DNA reads TGTGCCAGCTCACCACGCGGGAGAGGTACAGATACGCAGTATTTT. Looking up the rest from reference TRBV18 and TRBJ2-3 gives the full variable domain: NAGVMQNPRHLVRRRGQEARLRCSPMKGHSHVYWYRQLPEEGLKFMVYLQKENIIDESGMPKERFSAEFPKEGPSILRIQQVVRGDSAAYFCASSPRGRGTDTQYFGPGTRLTVL.

This clone was recorded a few times. The rearrangement joins TRBV7-9 to TRBJ1-1; TRBD1 matches at 7 bases. This CDR3 has 14 amino acids. The V segment lost 3 bases and the J segment 5 bases; nucleotides outside the gene matches: 6. Germline CDR1 reads SEHNR; CDR2 reads FQNEAQ (reference sequence). The CDR3 region is CASSFDRVNTEAFF. The CDR3 nucleotides read TGTGCCAGCAGCTTTGACAGGGTAAATACTGAAGCTTTCTTT.

This chain uses TRBV2 with TRBJ2-3, with 8 positions matching TRBD2. The length of the CDR3 is 15 residues. V shed 5 bases and J 0 bases; nucleotides not matched to a gene: 4. Germline V CDR1 and CDR2: SNHLY, FYNNEI. Written as DNA, the CDR3 is TGTGCCAGCAGTAGGCGGGAGGTTAGCACAGATACGCAGTATTTT. It specifies CASSRREVSTDTQYF.

The CDR3 sequence is CASSDPRPARGYEQYF. The CDR3 region has the DNA TGTGCCAGCAGTGACCCGAGACCGGCCAGAGGATACGAGCAGTACTTC. The chain recombines TRBV25-1 with TRBJ2-7; no firm D call. V lost 3 bases and J lost 4, with 19 bases in between. The CDR3 contains 16 residues. Germline-derived CDR1 and CDR2 are MGHDK and SYGVNS.

The chain couples TRBV10-3 to TRBJ2-3, with D uncertain. Germline V gives CDR1 ENHRY, CDR2 SYGVKD. V was pared by 2 bases and J by 1 base, with 4 bases between. The CDR3 has 13 residues. The CDR3 loop reads CAISEMGTDTQYF. The CDR3 coding sequence is TGTGCCATCAGTGAGATGGGCACAGATACGCAGTATTTT.

V and J are TRBV6-1 and TRBJ2-1; 10 bases align to TRBD2. Germline V gene sequence: CDR1 MNHNS, CDR2 SASEGT. J was trimmed by 12 bases and V by 1 base; bases with no gene match: 6. CDR3 length: 14 residues. The CDR3 here is CASSEGTSGLWQFF. DNA for the CDR3: TGTGCCAGCAGTGAAGGGACTAGCGGTCTGTGGCAGTTCTTC.

The gene calls are TRBV6-5 and TRBJ2-2, with TRBD2 matching 8 bases. The J segment lost 5 bases and the V segment lost 4 bases, leaving 6 bases of the junction unmatched. This CDR3 is built from 15 residues. The germline gives CDR1 MNHEY, CDR2 SVGAGI. The CDR3 protein is CASSSGGPQTGELFF. In DNA form, the CDR3 reads TGTGCCAGCAGTTCGGGAGGGCCACAGACCGGGGAGCTGTTTTTT.

The V call is TRBV7-3, the J call TRBJ2-7, with D tentatively TRBD2 (5 bases). The CDR3 runs 12 residues. CDR1 and CDR2 (germline): SGHTA, FQGTGA. Trimming cost V 5 bases and J 7 bases, with 12 bases left between them. This CDR3 is CASSTGTGEQYF. The CDR3 DNA follows: TGTGCCAGCAGCACCGGAACGGGAGAGCAGTACTTC.

The rearrangement uses TRBV10-3 and TRBJ2-2; 11 bases map to TRBD2. The CDR3 extends over 16 amino acids. Per germline, CDR1 ENHRY and CDR2 SYGVKD. Trimming took 3 bases from V and 4 from J; bases not matched to a gene: 4. CDR3 protein: CAISDGLAGGTGELFF. CDR3 coding DNA: TGTGCCATCAGTGACGGCCTAGCGGGAGGCACCGGGGAGCTGTTTTTT.

This clone was seen just once. This chain links TRBV2 with TRBJ2-7; D not resolved. In germline, CDR1 is SNHLY, CDR2 FYNNEI. This CDR3 is 14 amino acids long. V was shortened by 3 bases and J by 1 base, with 10 bases between the two germline ends. The CDR3: CASSENSLSYEQYF. In DNA, the CDR3 is TGTGCCAGCAGTGAGAATAGCCTATCCTACGAGCAGTACTTC.